A single sample is the source of the 27 T cell receptor beta chains below, sequenced in a study of blood T cell repertoires in COVID-19. The data were produced by immunoSEQ multiplex PCR, yet TCRdb's version contains in-frame clones alone and is incomplete. The table records roughly 500,000 clones, approximately 90% of them present only once. The sequencing input was PBMCs or T cells enriched from blood (not recorded which). The receptors stem from a woman aged 55-70 years who had recovered from COVID-19.

V is TRBV11-3 and J is TRBJ1-6, with D perhaps TRBD1 (5 bases). Germline-derived CDR1 and CDR2 are SGHNT and YENEEA. The CDR3 is made up of 15 amino acids. Trimming left V 10 bases short and J 1 base short, with 14 bases between. For the CDR3, the DNA is TGTGCCATTCCAACGGGGGTGTCCTATAATTCACCCCTCCACTTT. It codes for CAIPTGVSYNSPLHF.

This clone appeared a single time. The chain uses TRBV5-5 and TRBJ2-7, with 11 bases fitting TRBD1. Germline lookup yields CDR1 SGHKS and CDR2 YYEKEE (reference sequence). The CDR3 consists of 16 residues. The V and J ends lost 4 bases and 2 bases, in that order; junction bases with no gene match: 8. CDR3 amino acids: CASSRTGGATAYEQYV. The CDR3 region has the DNA TGTGCCAGCAGCAGGACAGGGGGCGCAACCGCCTACGAGCAGTACGTC.

The CDR3 is CATSDLGGQGETQYF. The CDR3 DNA reads TGTGCCACCAGTGATTTGGGGGGACAGGGAGAGACCCAGTACTTC. This chain joins TRBV24-1 and TRBJ2-5; 9 bases agree with TRBD1. Germline V gives CDR1 KGHDR, CDR2 SFDVKD. The CDR3 runs to 15 residues. V shed 0 bases and J 4 bases; nucleotides not matched to a gene: 2.

This clone has a handful of counts. The rearrangement links TRBV19 to TRBJ2-1, with D possibly being TRBD1 (6 bases). The V gene's germline CDR1 is LNHDA and CDR2 SQIVND (reference sequence). The CDR3 runs to 13 residues. V was trimmed by 6 bases and J by 6 bases, leaving 12 bases between them. The CDR3 region has the DNA TGTGCCAGTAGCGGACAGTACGGCAATGAGCAGTTCTTC. It translates to CASSGQYGNEQFF.

The CDR3 DNA reads TGTGCCATCAGTGAGTCTAAGAGCGGGGGTAGGAATGAGCAGTTCTTC. It codes for CAISESKSGGRNEQFF. This chain uses TRBV10-3 with TRBJ2-1; 8 bases agree with TRBD2. CDR1 is ENHRY and CDR2 is SYGVKD in the germline V gene. The CDR3 length is 16 residues. V trimming: 0 bases; J trimming: 7 bases; junction bases outside the gene matches: 8.

The chain has TRBV18 and TRBJ1-1; TRBD1 aligns across 7 bases. Germline trimming cut 2 bases from V and 4 bases from J; bases unmatched to any gene: 7. The CDR3 runs to 15 residues. Germline V gene lookup returns CDR1 KGHSH and CDR2 LQKENI. The CDR3 spells CASSPTTGAGTEAFF. The CDR3 bases are TGTGCCAGCTCACCAACTACAGGGGCCGGCACTGAAGCTTTCTTT.

This sequence joins TRBV6-2 or TRBV6-3 and TRBJ2-4; 9 positions agree with TRBD1. Germline values: CDR1 MNHEY, CDR2 SVGEGT. J was trimmed by 6 bases and V by 5 bases; bases with no gene match: 5. This CDR3 is built from 14 residues. As DNA, the CDR3 is TGTGCCAGCAGTCCAGGGACAGGGAGAAACATTCAGTACTTC. Protein product: CASSPGTGRNIQYF.

This clone was observed once. V gene TRBV30 combines with J gene TRBJ2-4; 7 bases match TRBD1. The V gene's germline CDR1 is GTSNPN and CDR2 SVGIG (reference sequence). The CDR3 is 16 residues long. Trimming at V came to 1 base and at J to 0 bases, leaving 6 bases not matched to a gene. This CDR3 reads CAWSEGQRLAKNIQYF. DNA for the CDR3: TGTGCCTGGAGTGAGGGACAGAGACTAGCCAAAAACATTCAGTACTTC.

The chain carries TRBV6-2 or TRBV6-3 and TRBJ2-7; tentative D call: TRBD2 (6 bases). CDR1 and CDR2 (germline): MNHEY, SVGEGT. V shed 4 bases and J shed 4 bases, with 11 bases lying between them. The CDR3 contains 13 residues. Here the CDR3 DNA reads TGTGCCAGCAGTTCTCCGGGACTTTACGAGCAGTACTTC. Encoded protein: CASSSPGLYEQYF.

This clone was picked up one time. The J gene is TRBJ1-1, the V gene TRBV5-4; 9 bases line up with TRBD1. Germline V CDR1 and CDR2: SGHNT, YYREEE (reference sequence). CDR3 length: 16 residues. The J segment lost 4 bases and the V segment lost 3 bases, leaving 10 bases of the junction unmatched. CDR3 loop: CASSSRDRVARTEAFF. The CDR3 coding sequence is TGTGCCAGCAGCTCCCGGGACAGGGTAGCGCGCACTGAAGCTTTCTTT.

V usage is TRBV7-9 and J usage is TRBJ1-1; D is possibly TRBD1 (6 bases). Trimming cost V 5 bases and J 4 bases, with 14 bases left between them. This CDR3 has 14 amino acids. CDR1 and CDR2 from the germline V gene are SEHNR and FQNEAQ (reference sequence). CDR3 nucleotides: TGTGCCAGCAGCCCCCTGGGGGCGGCCACTGAAGCTTTCTTT. It encodes CASSPLGAATEAFF.

The rearrangement joins TRBV2 to TRBJ2-7, with 10 bases lining up with TRBD2. Trimming at V came to 8 bases and at J to 4 bases, leaving 8 bases not matched to a gene. The V gene's germline CDR1 is SNHLY and CDR2 FYNNEI. The CDR3 length is 14 residues. In DNA, the CDR3 is TGTGCCAGCGGAAAGACTAGCGGGCGATACGAGCAGTACTTC. Protein: CASGKTSGRYEQYF. The variable domain in full, completed from reference TRBV2 and TRBJ2-7, reads EPEVTQTPSHQVTQMGQEVILRCVPISNHLYFYWYRQILGQKVEFLVSFYNNEISEKSEIFDDQFSVERPDGSNFTLKIRSTKLEDSAMYFCASGKTSGRYEQYFGPGTRLTVT.

This clone was picked up one time. The rearrangement uses TRBV9 and TRBJ1-6; D may be TRBD1 (5 bases). CDR1 SGDLS and CDR2 YYNGEE come from the germline V gene. Trimming removed 4 bases at V and 8 bases at J, with 13 bases between. The CDR3 covers 14 residues. In nucleotides, the CDR3 is TGTGCCAGCAGCCTGACAGACTCTTATTCACCCCTCCACTTT. It is translated as CASSLTDSYSPLHF.

This chain links TRBV10-3 with TRBJ1-6; TRBD1 agrees at 8 bases. This CDR3 comprises 14 residues. After removal of 7 bases from V and 6 bases from J, the junction contained 5 bases not matched to a gene. The V gene's germline CDR1 is ENHRY and CDR2 SYGVKD. The CDR3 nucleotides are TGTGCCATCACCAAAGACAGGGGTAATTCACCCCTCCACTTT. Translating it yields CAITKDRGNSPLHF.

The chain is built from TRBV3-1 (or the pseudogene TRBV3-2) and TRBJ1-1, with a tentative D call TRBD1 (5 bases). The V and J ends lost 0 bases and 11 bases respectively, with 13 bases between them. The germline gives CDR1 LGHDT, CDR2 YNNKEL (reference sequence). CDR3 length equals 13 residues. The DNA for the CDR3 is TGTGCCAGCAGCCAAGATGGGGCCCGCTTGGCTTTCTTT. This codes for CASSQDGARLAFF.

This clone was seen a few times. The CDR3 protein is CASSEFRGFTGELFF. The DNA of the CDR3 is TGTGCCAGCAGTGAATTCCGGGGATTCACCGGGGAGCTGTTTTTT. The J gene is TRBJ2-2, the V gene TRBV25-1; D is possibly TRBD2 (5 bases). Germline V gene sequence: CDR1 MGHDK, CDR2 SYGVNS. V lost 1 base and J lost 4, with 10 bases in between. CDR3 length: 15 residues.

V gene TRBV5-1 combines with J gene TRBJ2-5, with TRBD2 matching over 10 bases. The CDR3 loop spans 16 amino acids. The J segment lost 1 base and the V segment lost 0 bases, leaving 3 bases of the junction unmatched. Germline loops: CDR1 SGHRS, CDR2 YFSETQ. The CDR3 protein is CASSLGSGGFQETQYF. DNA of the CDR3: TGCGCCAGCAGCTTGGGTAGCGGGGGGTTCCAAGAGACCCAGTACTTC.

On this clone itself: One end of the junction does not line up with germline, which may come from a read error. The rearrangement joins TRBV27 to TRBJ2-1, with D hard to call. CDR3 length: 10 amino acids. CDR1 MNHEY and CDR2 SMNVEV come from the germline V gene (reference sequence). The DNA for the CDR3 is TGTGCCAGCAGTTTTAATTCTCCGGTCTTC. Protein sequence: CASSFNSPVF.

Of note for this clone: The same CDR3 arises from other DNA sequences in this sample as well. The rearrangement uses TRBV5-4 and TRBJ2-3, with 8 nucleotides matching TRBD1. Trimming took 4 bases from V and 6 from J; bases not matched to a gene: 7. Germline loops: CDR1 SGHNT, CDR2 YYREEE (reference sequence). The CDR3 loop spans 14 amino acids. The CDR3 here is CASSPDRGSDTQYF. The CDR3 nucleotides are TGTGCCAGCAGCCCCGACAGGGGTAGCGATACGCAGTATTTT.

The sample holds one count of this clone. The chain recombines TRBV9 with TRBJ1-2; D uncertain. The ends were cut back, 5 bases at V and 1 base at J, with 6 bases in the middle. Germline V gene lookup returns CDR1 SGDLS and CDR2 YYNGEE. The CDR3 is made up of 12 amino acids. The CDR3 loop reads CASSQFNYGYTF. The CDR3 coding sequence is TGTGCCAGCAGTCAGTTTAACTATGGCTACACCTTC.

CDR3: CASSNNRGRAFF. Here the CDR3 DNA reads TGTGCCAGTAGTAATAACAGGGGAAGAGCTTTCTTT. The chain joins TRBV19 to TRBJ1-1, with 7 bases lining up with TRBD1. The germline CDR1 and CDR2 sequences are LNHDA and SQIVND (reference sequence). There are 12 residues in the CDR3. V lost 4 bases and J lost 10; bases outside the gene matches: 6.

The chain employs TRBV4-1 and TRBJ1-1, with 7 bases identical to TRBD1. V lost 0 bases and J lost 1; bases outside the gene matches: 11. This CDR3 comprises 18 residues. Germline values: CDR1 MGHRA, CDR2 YSYEKL. The CDR3 DNA is TGCGCCAGCAGCCAAGATCGTAACAGGGGTGGAAGGAACACTGAAGCTTTCTTT. Translating gives CASSQDRNRGGRNTEAFF.

The genes are TRBV4-1 and TRBJ1-6; 8 nucleotides match TRBD1. Unmatched junction bases numbered 2, after V lost 0 bases and J lost 7 bases. Looked up from germline, CDR1 is MGHRA and CDR2 is YSYEKL. The CDR3 loop spans 15 amino acids. This chain's CDR3 is CASSQDGQGNSPLHF. CDR3 nucleotides: TGCGCCAGCAGCCAAGATGGACAGGGAAATTCACCCCTCCACTTT.

This clone was recorded only once. The chain joins TRBV28 to TRBJ2-7; TRBD2 matches 9 bases. After removal of 6 bases from V and 4 bases from J, the junction contained 10 bases not matched to a gene. The CDR3 runs to 15 residues. CDR1 is MDHEN and CDR2 is SYDVKM in the germline V gene. The chain's CDR3 is CASSTPGTSRYEQYF. DNA of the CDR3: TGTGCCAGCAGCACGCCGGGGACTAGCAGGTACGAGCAGTACTTC. The full variable domain, completed using reference TRBV28 and TRBJ2-7, is DVKVTQSSRYLVKRTGEKVFLECVQDMDHENMFWYRQDPGLGLRLIYFSYDVKMKEKGDIPEGYSVSREKKERFSLILESASTNQTSMYLCASSTPGTSRYEQYFGPGTRLTVT.

This clone was seen a few times. The J gene is TRBJ2-2, the V gene TRBV19, with TRBD1 matching over 8 bases. Germline values: CDR1 LNHDA, CDR2 SQIVND (reference sequence). The CDR3 contains 17 residues. V shed 3 bases, J shed 3 bases, and the junction held 9 bases outside the gene matches. CDR3 protein: CASSIPPEDRDTGELFF. For the CDR3, the DNA is TGTGCCAGTAGTATTCCCCCAGAGGACAGGGACACCGGGGAGCTGTTTTTT.

The chain recombines TRBV19 with TRBJ2-1; the match to TRBD1 covers 11 bases. Per germline, CDR1 LNHDA and CDR2 SQIVND (reference sequence). V lost 4 bases, J lost 9 bases, and 8 bases stayed unmatched. The length of the CDR3 is 15 residues. CDR3 bases: TGTGCCAGTAGTAGGACAGGGGGCAGTGTCAGTGAGCAGTTCTTC. Protein product: CASSRTGGSVSEQFF.

The V and J genes are TRBV4-1 and TRBJ2-5; 10 bases align to TRBD2. The CDR3 extends over 16 amino acids. Germline-derived CDR1 and CDR2 are MGHRA and YSYEKL. The J segment lost 4 bases and the V segment lost 5 bases, leaving 10 bases of the junction unmatched. CDR3 sequence (DNA): TGCGCCAGCAGCAAAAGTAGCGGGGGGACCACAGAGACCCAGTACTTC. The encoded protein is CASSKSSGGTTETQYF.